This T cell receptor beta chain was documented in a study of T cell responses to AZD1222 COVID-19 vaccine. Clones were sequenced by immunoSEQ multiplex PCR, and TCRdb holds only the in-frame ones, with some missing. The table records some 200,000 clones, approximately 90% of them present only once. Whole-study results and caveats: At study baseline, merely five or six AZD1222 recipients were seropositive.

In the case of this clone: Its target is not known.

The CDR3 loop spans 14 amino acids. Trimming shortened V by 5 bases and J by 8 bases, and 18 bases separated the two germline ends. CDR1 MNHEY and CDR2 SMNVEV come from the germline V gene (reference sequence). The TCR sequence derives from an adult who received the AZD1222 COVID-19 vaccine. The chain uses TRBV27 and TRBJ1-2, with a tentative D call TRBD1 (5 bases). Source: peripheral blood, taken 28 days after the second AZD1222 dose. CDR3 residues: CASSQRGTGYGYTF. The CDR3 coding sequence is TGTGCCAGCAGTCAGCGAGGGACCGGGTACGGCTACACCTTC.